These 5 T cell receptor beta chains were all obtained from the same sample, sequenced in a study of T-cell reconstitution after alpha-beta-depleted transplantation in children (dated by TCRdb to about 2016). The library came from PCR. The data were produced on an Illumina HiSeq 2500. TCR libraries were prepared with molecular barcoding, using unique molecular identifiers to normalize TCRbeta repertoire quantification. The raw public reads went through TCRdb reprocessing: fastp at Q25, MiXCR clone calling, in-frame beta chains kept. Each CDR3 protein gets just one entry, which takes the most common genes and DNA from the rows behind it. This sample comprises approximately 250,000 distinct CDR3 sequences, about 25% of them detected only once. The leading ten clones occupy roughly 2.6% of the sample. This specimen's treatment or condition label, per the study, means: allogeneic hematopoietic cell transplantation with graft depleted of TCRalphabeta T cells and CD19 B cells.

This specimen consisted of PBMCs, obtained before TCRalphabeta/CD19-depleted stem cell transplant. Receptor source: a girl aged 2 to 10 with Fanconi anemia, due to receive a stem cell transplant.

This clonotype was detected only a few times. The chain has TRBV5-1 and TRBJ2-1; tentative D call: TRBD1 (6 bases). Trimming cost V 4 bases and J 1 base, with 6 bases left between them. Germline V gene sequence: CDR1 SGHRS, CDR2 YFSETQ. CDR3 size: 13 residues. The CDR3 bases are TGCGCCAGCAGCGGACAGTCCTACAATGAGCAGTTCTTC. Protein sequence: CASSGQSYNEQFF.

This rearrangement joins TRBV23-1 to TRBJ2-3, with 9 nucleotides matching TRBD1. TRBV23-1 is classed as an ORF, of uncertain function. V lost 0 bases, J lost 3 bases, and 4 bases stayed unmatched. The CDR3 runs to 16 residues. The CDR3 coding sequence is TGCGCCAGCAGTCAATCAACAGGGGGCCGTACAGATACGCAGTATTTT. This translates into CASSQSTGGRTDTQYF.

The V gene is TRBV2, the J gene TRBJ1-1; 7 bases map to TRBD1. Losses at the gene ends were 7 bases for V and 1 base for J; bases not matched to a gene: 6. The CDR3 extends over 14 amino acids. CDR1 is SNHLY and CDR2 is FYNNEI in the germline V gene. DNA of the CDR3: TGTGCCAGCACCTCGGGACAGAGGAACACTGAAGCTTTCTTT. This sequence encodes CASTSGQRNTEAFF.

The chain carries TRBV29-1 and TRBJ1-1; the match to TRBD1 covers 8 bases. CDR3 length: 16 amino acids. Trimming removed 3 bases from V and 4 bases from J; junction bases left unmatched: 13. Germline V lookup: CDR1 SQVTM, CDR2 ANQGSEA. CDR3 protein: CSVDPYGFTGGTEAFF. CDR3 bases: TGCAGCGTTGACCCATATGGCTTTACAGGGGGCACTGAAGCTTTCTTT.

This clonotype was picked up a small number of times. The rearrangement joins TRBV20-1 to TRBJ2-1, with 10 nucleotides matching TRBD2. The germline V gene encodes CDR1 DFQATT and CDR2 SNEGSKA (reference sequence). The CDR3 sequence is 15 residues long. The V segment lost 5 bases and the J segment 5 bases; nucleotides outside the gene matches: 9. The CDR3 sequence is CSARTKREGHNEQFF. CDR3 nucleotide sequence: TGCAGTGCTCGAACAAAGCGGGAGGGCCACAATGAGCAGTTCTTC.